This TCR beta chain was recorded in a study of blood T cell repertoires in COVID-19. Study context: The study drew acute and convalescent COVID-19 samples from the United States, Italy and Spain. PBMCs, B-cell-depleted T cells, or T cells provided the cDNA or gDNA that made up the material.

In the study's own analysis: Amplified reference gene primers provided the basis for estimating nucleated cell counts. Sequencing used immunoSEQ multiplex PCR; TCRdb keeps in-frame clones, though not all of them. The D gene and trimming were derived from the DNA, and the V and J assignments and clone size from that table. The data show roughly 280,000 clones, around 90% seen once. CDR3 length equals 16 residues. Trimming shortened V by 2 bases and J by 6 bases, and 17 bases separated the two germline ends. Germline lookup yields CDR1 LGHDT and CDR2 YNNKEL (reference sequence). This sequence originates from a middle-aged man with acute or convalescent COVID-19. The sample comprised peripheral blood. V usage is TRBV3-1 (or the pseudogene TRBV3-2) and J usage is TRBJ2-1; a possible D gene is TRBD1 (6 bases). CDR3 in amino acids: CASSQSVGANRNEQFF. For the CDR3, the DNA is TGTGCCAGCAGCCAATCCGTGGGGGCAAACCGCAATGAGCAGTTCTTC.